The next 19 T cell receptor beta chains were all read from a single sample in a study of T cell responses to AZD1222 COVID-19 vaccine. Using immunoSEQ multiplex PCR, the repertoire was profiled, and TCRdb retains in-frame clones only, with some absent. The sample holds about 130,000 clones; 88% are singletons and the top ten take over 15%. The specimen comprised peripheral blood, sampled on day 0 of MenACWY control vaccination. The receptors shown here come from an adult in good health.

The V and J genes are TRBV19 and TRBJ2-4; the D call may be TRBD1 or TRBD2 (5 bases each). V lost 3 bases, J lost 7 bases, and 13 bases lay in between. The CDR3 consists of 14 residues. Germline V gene sequence: CDR1 LNHDA, CDR2 SQIVND (reference sequence). Here the CDR3 DNA reads TGTGCCAGTAGTATTGAGGGGATGGGGAACATTCAGTACTTC. Its protein is CASSIEGMGNIQYF.

This sequence joins TRBV4-1 and TRBJ2-2; 10 positions match TRBD2. Trimming took 0 bases from V and 0 from J; bases not matched to a gene: 1. The germline gives CDR1 MGHRA, CDR2 YSYEKL. The CDR3 spans 17 residues. The CDR3: CASSQDTSGANTGELFF. The CDR3 nucleotides are TGCGCCAGCAGCCAAGATACTAGCGGGGCGAACACCGGGGAGCTGTTTTTT.

CDR3 sequence (DNA): TGTGCCAGCAGTACGGGACAGGCTGGCCATCAGCCCCAGCATTTT. Its protein product is CASSTGQAGHQPQHF. The gene calls are TRBV28 and TRBJ1-5; TRBD1 matches 8 bases. The CDR3 runs 15 residues. Losses at the gene ends were 5 bases for V and 5 bases for J; bases not matched to a gene: 8. Germline CDR1 is MDHEN and CDR2 is SYDVKM.

V usage is TRBV10-3 and J usage is TRBJ1-2; 7 nucleotides agree with TRBD1. This CDR3 contains 15 residues. Germline V CDR1 and CDR2: ENHRY, SYGVKD. The V and J ends lost 7 bases and 5 bases, in that order; junction bases with no gene match: 13. CDR3: CAINREGASAYGYTF. Here the CDR3 DNA reads TGTGCCATCAATCGGGAGGGGGCGTCTGCTTATGGCTACACCTTC.

J is TRBJ1-5 and V is TRBV4-2; 9 bases align to TRBD1. This CDR3 is 20 amino acids long. CDR1 is LGHNA, CDR2 YNFKEQ, per germline. With 3 bases clipped from V and 3 bases from J, the junction kept 18 bases outside the gene matches. CDR3 DNA: TGTGCCAGCAGCCAGTCGCCGGGACAGGGAATAGGGCAGGTCAATCAGCCCCAGCATTTT. Amino acids: CASSQSPGQGIGQVNQPQHF.

The chain combines TRBV5-4 with TRBJ2-7; D is ambiguous. The CDR3 totals 14 residues. Germline values: CDR1 SGHNT, CDR2 YYREEE (reference sequence). V lost 0 bases and J lost 3, with 10 bases in between. CDR3 region: CASSLGDGLYEQYF. The CDR3 coding sequence is TGTGCCAGCAGCTTGGGTGACGGCCTCTACGAGCAGTACTTC.

The rearrangement joins TRBV7-3 to TRBJ2-2; D is undetermined. Germline-derived CDR1 and CDR2 are SGHTA and FQGTGA. The CDR3 totals 14 residues. V lost 3 bases to trimming and J lost 6 bases, with 11 bases between them. CDR3 region: CASSLSGTPGELFF. CDR3 nucleotides: TGTGCCAGCAGCTTGAGTGGAACCCCCGGGGAGCTGTTTTTT.

The rearrangement links TRBV28 to TRBJ2-6; 9 bases fit TRBD1. The junction had 3 bases not matched to a gene; V was cut back by 5 bases and J by 1 base. This CDR3 has 16 amino acids. Germline-derived CDR1 and CDR2 are MDHEN and SYDVKM. The CDR3 sequence: CASSNRGPSGANVLTF. CDR3 DNA sequence: TGTGCCAGCAGTAACAGGGGGCCTTCTGGGGCCAACGTCCTGACTTTC.

This clone has only a few counts. CDR3 sequence reads: CASSLFQGRGQFAYNEQFF. In DNA, the CDR3 is TGTGCCAGCAGTTTATTTCAGGGAAGGGGCCAGTTTGCCTACAATGAGCAGTTCTTC. The V gene is TRBV28, the J gene TRBJ2-1, with D possibly being TRBD1 (5 bases). Trimming removed 1 base at V and 2 bases at J, with 21 bases between. CDR3 length equals 19 residues. Germline assignment: CDR1 MDHEN and CDR2 SYDVKM.

This clone was recorded only once. J is TRBJ2-7 and V is TRBV19, with 13 bases that match TRBD2. After removal of 3 bases from V and 2 bases from J, the junction contained 4 bases not matched to a gene. This CDR3 has 16 amino acids. CDR1 and CDR2 from the germline V gene are LNHDA and SQIVND (reference sequence). CDR3 sequence (DNA): TGTGCCAGTAGTATCCGACTAGCGGGAGGCCCCTACGAGCAGTACTTC. Encoded protein: CASSIRLAGGPYEQYF.

The chain joins TRBV28 to TRBJ2-1, with TRBD2 matching 10 bases. The CDR3 sequence is 16 residues long. The germline CDR1 and CDR2 sequences are MDHEN and SYDVKM. V lost 4 bases, J lost 4 bases, and 7 bases stayed unmatched. The CDR3 nucleotides read TGTGCCAGCAGTTCGGCTAGCGGGAGTCAATACAATGAGCAGTTCTTC. This codes for CASSSASGSQYNEQFF.

In its sample, this clone was seen a few times. The genes are TRBV4-1 and TRBJ2-7; 8 bases align to TRBD2. CDR3 length: 16 residues. V shed 4 bases and J 2 bases; nucleotides not matched to a gene: 10. Germline CDR1 MGHRA, CDR2 YSYEKL. Here the CDR3 reads CASSRDTSGGAYEQYF. In nucleotides, the CDR3 is TGCGCCAGCAGCCGGGACACCTCCGGGGGGGCCTACGAGCAGTACTTC.

This clone has a single count. The rearrangement links TRBV18 to TRBJ1-5, with no clear D. CDR1 is KGHSH and CDR2 is LQKENI in the germline V gene. The CDR3 is 14 amino acids. Trimming took off 2 bases at V and 2 bases at J, with 7 bases between the two ends. CDR3 bases: TGTGCCAGCTCACCAGACGGGCGCAATCAGCCCCAGCATTTT. Translation: CASSPDGRNQPQHF.

This sequence joins TRBV6-1 and TRBJ2-2, with TRBD2 matching 13 bases. The V gene's germline CDR1 is MNHNS and CDR2 SASEGT. The CDR3 loop spans 16 amino acids. Unmatched junction bases numbered 0, after V lost 4 bases and J lost 1 base. The CDR3: CASSGLAGGNTGELFF. In nucleotides, the CDR3 is TGTGCCAGCAGTGGACTAGCGGGAGGGAACACCGGGGAGCTGTTTTTT.

This clone appeared a single time. This chain joins TRBV2 and TRBJ1-6; a weak D match, TRBD1 (6 bases). Germline lookup yields CDR1 SNHLY and CDR2 FYNNEI. V was cut by 1 base and J by 5 bases, with 9 bases left in between. The CDR3 consists of 15 residues. The CDR3 protein is CASSEEGGDNSPLHF. The DNA of the CDR3 is TGTGCCAGCAGTGAAGAGGGGGGAGATAATTCACCCCTCCACTTT.

This clone was seen just once. This chain connects TRBV15 to TRBJ2-5; D is unresolved. The V end was cut by 4 bases, the J end by 2 bases, with 14 bases between. Germline V lookup: CDR1 LNHNV, CDR2 YYDKDF (reference sequence). This CDR3 is built from 15 residues. In DNA, the CDR3 is TGTGCCACCAGCACACAAGTCCGGGCTCAAGAGACCCAGTACTTC. It translates to CATSTQVRAQETQYF.

This rearrangement joins TRBV27 to TRBJ1-6; TRBD1 matches at 7 bases. Germline V gives CDR1 MNHEY, CDR2 SMNVEV (reference sequence). V shed 10 bases and J 1 base; nucleotides not matched to a gene: 4. The CDR3 is 14 amino acids. The CDR3 bases are TGTGCCACCCGACAGGGTTCCTATAATTCACCCCTCCACTTT. This gives the protein CATRQGSYNSPLHF.

In regard to this clone: One end of the junction varies from germline; a read error may be responsible. The J gene is TRBJ2-5, the V gene TRBV7-7, with 8 bases matching TRBD1. Germline CDR1 reads SSHAT; CDR2 reads FNYEAQ (reference sequence). CDR3 length: 15 amino acids. Here the CDR3 DNA reads TGTGCTAGCAGCTTCGGTACAGGGGGACAAGAGACCCAGTACTTC. Translated: CASSFGTGGQETQYF. Drawing the rest from reference TRBV7-7 and TRBJ2-5, the complete variable domain is GAGVSQSPRYKVTKRGQDVTLRCDPISSHATLYWYQQALGQGPEFLTYFNYEAQPDKSGLPSDRFSAERPEGSISTLTIQRTEQRDSAMYRCASSFGTGGQETQYFGPGTRLLVL.

The V and J genes are TRBV27 and TRBJ2-1; the D is unclear. V lost 8 bases and J lost 6, with 14 bases in between. Germline-derived CDR1 and CDR2 are MNHEY and SMNVEV (reference sequence). The CDR3 loop spans 13 amino acids. The CDR3 coding sequence is TGTGCCAGCTCCCGCAGAGACGTCAATGAGCAGTTCTTC. It yields the protein CASSRRDVNEQFF.